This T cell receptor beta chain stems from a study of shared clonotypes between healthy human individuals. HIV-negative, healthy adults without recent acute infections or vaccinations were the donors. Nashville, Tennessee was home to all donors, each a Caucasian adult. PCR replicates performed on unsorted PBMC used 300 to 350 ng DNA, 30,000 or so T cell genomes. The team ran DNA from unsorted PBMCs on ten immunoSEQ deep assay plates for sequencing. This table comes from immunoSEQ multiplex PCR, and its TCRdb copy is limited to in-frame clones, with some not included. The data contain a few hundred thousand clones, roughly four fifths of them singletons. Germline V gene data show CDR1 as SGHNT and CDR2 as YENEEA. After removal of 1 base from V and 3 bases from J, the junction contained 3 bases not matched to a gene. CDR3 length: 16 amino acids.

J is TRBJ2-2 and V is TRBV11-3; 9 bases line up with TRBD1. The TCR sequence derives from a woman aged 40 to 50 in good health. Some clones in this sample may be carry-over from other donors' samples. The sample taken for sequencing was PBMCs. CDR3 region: CASSLGGQGYTGELFF. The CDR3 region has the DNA TGTGCCAGCAGCTTAGGGGGACAGGGTTACACCGGGGAGCTGTTTTTT.